Each of the 4 T cell receptor beta chains below was sequenced from the same sample in a study of T cell changes during pregnancy in multiple sclerosis. TCRdb's table, derived via immunoSEQ multiplex PCR, lists solely in-frame clones and lacks some. Here the sample spans about 40,000 clones, 90% to 95% being singletons. The specimen was peripheral blood, collected in the third trimester of pregnancy. The receptor set was obtained from a female donor with multiple sclerosis, enrolled in a pregnancy study.

The chain combines TRBV7-9 with TRBJ2-1; TRBD2 matches at 10 bases. This CDR3 comprises 16 residues. Unmatched junction bases numbered 8, after V lost 5 bases and J lost 4 bases. The germline gives CDR1 SEHNR, CDR2 FQNEAQ (reference sequence). CDR3 region: CASSQTLAGAYNEQFF. CDR3 in DNA: TGTGCCAGCAGCCAAACGCTAGCGGGGGCTTACAATGAGCAGTTCTTC. The whole variable domain, remainder taken from reference TRBV7-9 and TRBJ2-1, is DTGVSQNPRHKITKRGQNVTFRCDPISEHNRLYWYRQTLGQGPEFLTYFQNEAQLEKSRLLSDRFSAERPKGSFSTLEIQRTEQGDSAMYLCASSQTLAGAYNEQFFGPGTRLTVL.

This sequence joins TRBV27 and TRBJ1-1, with TRBD1 identical over 10 bases. The V and J ends lost 6 bases and 4 bases, in that order; junction bases with no gene match: 5. CDR3 length: 14 amino acids. The germline V gene has CDR1 MNHEY and CDR2 SMNVEV (reference sequence). The CDR3 sequence: CASRGTGVGTEAFF. The CDR3 DNA reads TGTGCCAGCAGGGGGACAGGGGTAGGCACTGAAGCTTTCTTT.

This chain links TRBV6-6 with TRBJ2-7; 10 positions agree with TRBD2. Trimming removed 2 bases from V and 8 bases from J; junction bases left unmatched: 12. In germline, CDR1 is MNHNY, CDR2 SVGAGI (reference sequence). This CDR3 region has 16 residues. CDR3 in amino acids: CASSYGSSGGRNKQYF. The CDR3 DNA reads TGTGCCAGCAGTTACGGGTCTAGCGGGGGACGAAATAAGCAGTACTTC.

The chain combines TRBV11-3 with TRBJ1-1; no definite D call. Germline CDR1 is SGHNT and CDR2 is YENEEA. Trimming took off 7 bases at V and 2 bases at J, with 14 bases between the two ends. This CDR3 region has 14 residues. CDR3 loop: CASTAQRTNTEAFF. The CDR3 nucleotides are TGTGCCAGCACCGCACAACGGACTAACACTGAAGCTTTCTTT.